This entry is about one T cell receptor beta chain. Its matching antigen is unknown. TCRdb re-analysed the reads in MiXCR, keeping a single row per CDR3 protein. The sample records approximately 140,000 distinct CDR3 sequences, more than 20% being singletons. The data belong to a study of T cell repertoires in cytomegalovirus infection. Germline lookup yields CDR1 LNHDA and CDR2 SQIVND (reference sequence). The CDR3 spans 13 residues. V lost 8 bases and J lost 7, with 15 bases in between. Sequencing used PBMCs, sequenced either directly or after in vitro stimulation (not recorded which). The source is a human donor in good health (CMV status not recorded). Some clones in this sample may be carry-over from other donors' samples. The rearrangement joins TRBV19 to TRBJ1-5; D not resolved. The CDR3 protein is CASRDRAGQPQHF. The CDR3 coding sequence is TGTGCCAGTCGCGACCGGGCTGGACAGCCCCAGCATTTT.